The 8 T cell receptor beta chains in this list originate from one sample, sequenced in a study of early T cells in non-severe SARS-CoV-2 infection. MiXCR, applied by TCRdb to the 5' RACE reads, yields one record per CDR3 protein. Here the sample spans 98,000 or so distinct CDR3 sequences, about 11% being singletons. Sequencing input: whole blood. Source of these receptors: an adult who was a healthcare worker with PCR-confirmed SARS-CoV-2 infection or an uninfected control (not recorded which).

This clonotype was seen at least ten times. This chain uses TRBV15 with TRBJ2-7, with TRBD2 as a possible D gene (5 bases). Germline CDR1 LNHNV, CDR2 YYDKDF (reference sequence). Trimming took off 0 bases at V and 2 bases at J, with 11 bases between the two ends. The CDR3 length is 15 residues. The CDR3 sequence: CATSRDLSEAYEQYF. DNA of the CDR3: TGTGCCACCAGCAGAGATCTTTCGGAGGCCTACGAGCAGTACTTC.

This chain connects TRBV5-1 to TRBJ1-1, with a weak D call TRBD1 (5 bases). The CDR3 is 14 residues long. The V gene lost 5 bases and the J gene lost 10 bases, with 21 bases spanning the gap. The germline CDR1 and CDR2 sequences are SGHRS and YFSETQ. The DNA of the CDR3 is TGCGCCAGCAGAAATCGGGGGAGACGCCCTGTAGCTTTCTTT. The encoded protein is CASRNRGRRPVAFF. Combining the CDR3 with reference TRBV5-1 and TRBJ1-1 gives the whole variable domain KAGVTQTPRYLIKTRGQQVTLSCSPISGHRSVSWYQQTPGQGLQFLFEYFSETQRNKGNFPGRFSGRQFSNSRSEMNVSTLELGDSALYLCASRNRGRRPVAFFGQGTRLTVV.

This clonotype was seen only a few times. The rearrangement links TRBV5-5 to TRBJ1-1; D remains ambiguous. Deletions cut 3 bases from V and 6 bases from J, with 12 bases between. This CDR3 comprises 13 residues. The germline CDR1 and CDR2 sequences are SGHKS and YYEKEE (reference sequence). This CDR3 is CASSWAHDAEAFF. DNA of the CDR3: TGTGCCAGCAGCTGGGCCCATGACGCTGAAGCTTTCTTT. The entire variable domain, with the rest obtained from reference TRBV5-5 and TRBJ1-1, is as follows: DAGVTQSPTHLIKTRGQQVTLRCSPISGHKSVSWYQQVLGQGPQFIFQYYEKEERGRGNFPDRFSARQFPNYSSELNVNALLLGDSALYLCASSWAHDAEAFFGQGTRLTVV.

This clonotype was seen more than once but under ten times. One end of the junction varies from germline; a read error may be responsible. The J gene is TRBJ2-1, the V gene TRBV2, with D tentatively TRBD2 (6 bases). CDR1 and CDR2 (germline): SNHLY, FYNNEI. The CDR3 spans 19 residues. The CDR3 sequence is CASSEGGSWRAQGLDEQFF. In nucleotides, the CDR3 is TGTGCCAGCAGCGAAGGAGGATCATGGAGGGCCCAGGGCTTGGATGAGCAGTTCTTC.

The rearrangement links TRBV7-9 to TRBJ2-7, with 11 bases lining up with TRBD1. With 4 bases clipped from V and 5 bases from J, the junction kept 10 bases outside the gene matches. The CDR3 contains 16 residues. CDR1 and CDR2 (germline): SEHNR, FQNEAQ (reference sequence). CDR3 nucleotides: TGTGCCAGCAGCTCGTATCCCCCGGGACAGGGGGACGAGCAGTACTTC. Encoded protein: CASSSYPPGQGDEQYF.

In this sample, this clonotype turned up a few times. V is TRBV6-5 and J is TRBJ1-5, with 8 bases aligning to TRBD1. The CDR3 runs 14 residues. CDR1 MNHEY and CDR2 SVGAGI come from the germline V gene. V was clipped by 5 bases and J by 6 bases; unmatched bases: 6. CDR3 residues: CASSLRTGIQPQHF. Written as DNA, the CDR3 is TGTGCCAGCAGTCTGCGGACAGGGATTCAGCCCCAGCATTTT.

This clonotype was picked up a small number of times. The genes are TRBV6-1 and TRBJ2-5; D is perhaps TRBD1 (6 bases). Germline CDR1 MNHNS, CDR2 SASEGT. This CDR3 comprises 11 residues. V dropped 6 bases and J dropped 9 bases, with 11 bases sitting between them. The CDR3 protein is CASRGAQAQYF. CDR3 in DNA: TGTGCCAGCAGGGGGGCCCAGGCCCAGTACTTC.

The chain recombines TRBV11-2 with TRBJ1-4; 11 bases map to TRBD1. CDR1 is SGHAT and CDR2 is FQNNGV in the germline V gene. Trimming removed 5 bases from V and 8 bases from J; junction bases left unmatched: 10. This CDR3 is built from 16 residues. CDR3 sequence (DNA): TGTGCCAGCAGCGTGACCGGGACAGGGGGAAGGGAAAAACTGTTTTTT. It is translated as CASSVTGTGGREKLFF.